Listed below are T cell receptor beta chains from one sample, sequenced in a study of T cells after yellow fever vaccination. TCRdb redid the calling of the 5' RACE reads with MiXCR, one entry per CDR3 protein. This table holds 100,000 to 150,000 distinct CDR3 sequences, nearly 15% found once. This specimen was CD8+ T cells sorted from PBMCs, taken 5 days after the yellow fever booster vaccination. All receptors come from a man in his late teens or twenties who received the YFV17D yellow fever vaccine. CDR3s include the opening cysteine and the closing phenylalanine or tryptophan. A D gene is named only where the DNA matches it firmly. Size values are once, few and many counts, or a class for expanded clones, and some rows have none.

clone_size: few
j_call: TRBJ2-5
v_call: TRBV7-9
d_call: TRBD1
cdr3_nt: TGTGCCAGCAGCTTAACGGACAGGGTGACCCAGTACTTC
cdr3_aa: CASSLTDRVTQYF

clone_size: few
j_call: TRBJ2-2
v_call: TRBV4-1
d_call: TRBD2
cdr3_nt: TGCGCCAGCAGCCCGTCGGGACTAGCGGCGCTCGCGAACACCGGGGAGCTGTTTTTT
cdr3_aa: CASSPSGLAALANTGELFF

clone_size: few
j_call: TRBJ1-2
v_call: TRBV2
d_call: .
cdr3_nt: TGTGCCTTACCGGGACGGACCTATGGCTACACCTTC
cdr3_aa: CALPGRTYGYTF

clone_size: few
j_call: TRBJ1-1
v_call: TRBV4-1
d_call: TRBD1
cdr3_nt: TGCGCCAGCAGCCAATACTCGGACAGGGGGGCAGCTTTCTTT
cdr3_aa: CASSQYSDRGAAFF

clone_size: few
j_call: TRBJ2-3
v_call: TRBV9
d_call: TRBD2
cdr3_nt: TGTGCCAGCAGCGTTAGGACTAGCGGGGGATCCACAGATACGCAGTATTTT
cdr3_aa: CASSVRTSGGSTDTQYF

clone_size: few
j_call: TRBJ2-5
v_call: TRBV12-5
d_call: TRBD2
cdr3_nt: TGTGCTAGTGGTTCTATGACTAGCGGGGGGGCAGAAGAGACCCAGTACTTC
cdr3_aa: CASGSMTSGGAEETQYF

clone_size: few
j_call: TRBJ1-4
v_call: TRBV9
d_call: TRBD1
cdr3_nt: TGTGCCAGCAACCAAGGACAGGGGGCTAATGAAAAACTGTTTTTT
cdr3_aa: CASNQGQGANEKLFF

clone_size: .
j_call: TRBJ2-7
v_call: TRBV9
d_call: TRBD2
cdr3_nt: TGTGCCAGCAGCGTAGCTAGCGGGGCCTCCTACGAGCAGTACTTC
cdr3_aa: CASSVASGASYEQYF

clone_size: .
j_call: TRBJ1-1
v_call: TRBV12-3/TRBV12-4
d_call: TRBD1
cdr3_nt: TGTGCCAGCAGGGGGGACAGCCTTGAAGCTTTCTTT
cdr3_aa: CASRGDSLEAFF

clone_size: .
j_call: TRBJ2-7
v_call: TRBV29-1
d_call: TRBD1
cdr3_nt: TGCAGCGTGCTGGGACAGACCTACGAGCAGTACTTC
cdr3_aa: CSVLGQTYEQYF

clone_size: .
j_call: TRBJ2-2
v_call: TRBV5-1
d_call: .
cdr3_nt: TGCGCCAGCAGCTTGTTTAGGTACCCCGGGGAGCTGTTTTTT
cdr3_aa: CASSLFRYPGELFF

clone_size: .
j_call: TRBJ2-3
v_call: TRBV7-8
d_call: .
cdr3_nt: TGTGCCAGCAGCCCCCCGGTGGGGGATTTAGGGGGAGATACGCAGTATTTT
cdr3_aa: CASSPPVGDLGGDTQYF

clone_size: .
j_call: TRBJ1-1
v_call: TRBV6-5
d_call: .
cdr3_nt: TGTGCCAGCAGTCCCCTAAGGGTCGGCACTGAAGCTTTCTTT
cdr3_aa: CASSPLRVGTEAFF

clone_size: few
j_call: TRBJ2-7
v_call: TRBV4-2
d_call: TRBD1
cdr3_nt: TGTGCCAGCAGCCAAGAACAGGGGGATTACGAGCAGTACTTC
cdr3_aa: CASSQEQGDYEQYF

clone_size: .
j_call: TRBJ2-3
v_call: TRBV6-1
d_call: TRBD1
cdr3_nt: TGTGCCAGCAGTGAGTGGGACAGGAACACAGATACGCAGTATTTT
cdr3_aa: CASSEWDRNTDTQYF

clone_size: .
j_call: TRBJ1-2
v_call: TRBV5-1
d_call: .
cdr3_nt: TGCGCCAGCAGCTTTATTCCAGGTTCTTTTCCTTCCGGCTACACCTTC
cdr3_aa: CASSFIPGSFPSGYTF

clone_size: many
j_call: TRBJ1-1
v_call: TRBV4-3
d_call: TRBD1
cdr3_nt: TGCGCCAGCAGCCAATCAGAGACAGGGACCGGGCGAGCTTTCTTT
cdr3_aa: CASSQSETGTGRAFF

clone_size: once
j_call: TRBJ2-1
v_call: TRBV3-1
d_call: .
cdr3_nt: TGTGCCAGCAGCCACGCCCGTGGAGCTGGCGAGCAGTTCTTC
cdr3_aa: CASSHARGAGEQFF